This T cell receptor beta chain is from a study of PD-1 blockade in classical Hodgkin lymphoma. Study-wide findings and caveats: Diversity similar to that of newly diagnosed patients was seen at baseline in complete responders.

TCRdb keeps only in-frame clones here, not all; method: immunoSEQ multiplex PCR. This sample has over 60,000 clones, with 85% to 95% found just once. Sample time point: cycle 4 day 1 (C4D1), after five to seven weeks of nivolumab. In every patient, relapse followed autologous stem cell transplantation, while exposure to brentuximab vedotin differed. This CDR3 is built from 14 residues. Germline-derived CDR1 and CDR2 are SGHNT and YYREEE (reference sequence). V lost 2 bases and J lost 7, with 15 bases in between. With regard to this clone: Its antigen is still unknown.

The chain joins TRBV5-4 to TRBJ1-2, with a possible D match to TRBD1 (6 bases). The sample in question was peripheral blood mononuclear cells (PBMCs), obtained before the fourth cycle of nivolumab. This TCR was sampled from a human donor with classical Hodgkin lymphoma. CDR3 in DNA: TGTGCCAGCAGCTTCCCGGGTGGGGGCGGTGGCTACACCTTC. Translated, it gives CASSFPGGGGGYTF.